The 25 T cell receptor beta chains in this list originate from one sample, sequenced in a study of blood T cell repertoires in COVID-19. TCRdb keeps only in-frame clones here, not all; method: immunoSEQ multiplex PCR. This sample has 75,000 to 95,000 clones, with about 70% found just once. The sample was peripheral blood. These receptors came from a woman aged 60-75 years in a cohort sampled during active or convalescent COVID-19.

The genes are TRBV5-4 and TRBJ2-5, with D possibly being TRBD1 (6 bases). The germline V gene has CDR1 SGHNT and CDR2 YYREEE (reference sequence). CDR3 length: 13 amino acids. Deletions cut 4 bases from V and 3 bases from J, with 10 bases between. As DNA, the CDR3 is TGTGCCAGCAGCGTTACAGGGAAAGAGACCCAGTACTTC. Translated, it gives CASSVTGKETQYF.

Concerning this clone: This specimen includes other DNA sequences encoding the same CDR3. The V call is TRBV19, the J call TRBJ2-7; 9 bases align to TRBD1. This CDR3 is built from 13 residues. Germline CDR1 and CDR2: LNHDA and SQIVND (reference sequence). Unmatched junction bases numbered 3, after V lost 6 bases and J lost 3 bases. Written as DNA, the CDR3 is TGTGCCAGTAGGGGACAGGGAGACTACGAGCAGTACTTC. This codes for CASRGQGDYEQYF. The full variable domain, its missing parts supplied by reference TRBV19 and TRBJ2-7, is DGGITQSPKYLFRKEGQNVTLSCEQNLNHDAMYWYRQDPGQGLRLIYYSQIVNDFQKGDIAEGYSVSREKKESFPLTVTSAQKNPTAFYLCASRGQGDYEQYFGPGTRLTVT.

The chain couples TRBV18 to TRBJ2-1; TRBD1 might be the D (5 bases). CDR3 length equals 13 residues. V was pared by 0 bases and J by 8 bases, with 8 bases between. Germline loops: CDR1 KGHSH, CDR2 LQKENI. CDR3 residues: CASSPPGVDEQFF. The DNA of the CDR3 is TGTGCCAGCTCACCACCAGGGGTCGATGAGCAGTTCTTC.

This clone was observed a single time. The chain joins TRBV7-3 to TRBJ1-1; no clear D gene. This CDR3 has 14 residues. V was shortened by 5 bases and J by 4 bases, with 14 bases between the two germline ends. Germline CDR1 and CDR2: SGHTA and FQGTGA. The CDR3 DNA sequence: TGTGCCAGCAGCCCCGCTAGAACGAGCACTGAAGCTTTCTTT. Amino acids: CASSPARTSTEAFF.

This sequence joins TRBV5-1 and TRBJ2-1; D call uncertain. Trimming removed 0 bases from V and 0 bases from J, with 7 bases in between. Germline assignment: CDR1 SGHRS and CDR2 YFSETQ. CDR3 length: 15 amino acids. CDR3: CASSLETSSYNEQFF. CDR3 in DNA: TGCGCCAGCAGCTTGGAGACTTCCTCCTACAATGAGCAGTTCTTC.

The DNA for the CDR3 is TGTGCCAGCAGCTTAGCGTGGGGGGGTGAAAAACTGTTTTTT. Protein product: CASSLAWGGEKLFF. The V call is TRBV7-2, the J call TRBJ1-4; D might be TRBD1 (5 bases). There are 14 residues in the CDR3. Germline CDR1 and CDR2: SGHTA and FQGNSA. Trimming removed 0 bases at V and 7 bases at J, with 9 bases between.

The chain joins TRBV7-8 to TRBJ2-5, with 9 bases lining up with TRBD1. The CDR3 is 13 amino acids. The trim removed 9 bases at V and 3 bases at J, leaving 5 bases unmatched. CDR1 is SGHVS and CDR2 is FQNEAQ in the germline V gene. For the CDR3, the DNA is TGTGCCAGTTCCCGGGACAGGGAAGAGACCCAGTACTTC. Its translation: CASSRDREETQYF.

V usage is TRBV4-3 and J usage is TRBJ1-5, with 9 bases that match TRBD1. Trimming at V came to 3 bases and at J to 5 bases, leaving 17 bases not matched to a gene. Germline V CDR1 and CDR2: LGHNA, YSLEER. This CDR3 has 19 amino acids. CDR3 nucleotide sequence: TGCGCCAGCAGCCAGCAACCACAGGGGGCTTGGGGACACGATCAGCCCCAGCATTTT. It specifies CASSQQPQGAWGHDQPQHF.

CDR3 DNA sequence: TGTGCCAGCAGACCACGGACAGGAGGGGACAATGAGCAGTTCTTC. Its protein is CASRPRTGGDNEQFF. The chain joins TRBV2 to TRBJ2-1, with a tentative D call TRBD1 (7 bases). The CDR3 covers 15 residues. Trimming cost V 6 bases and J 5 bases, with 17 bases left between them. Germline CDR1 SNHLY, CDR2 FYNNEI.

The chain recombines TRBV7-6 with TRBJ2-1; 7 bases align to TRBD2. This CDR3 spans 14 amino acids. Germline CDR1 reads SGHVS; CDR2 reads FNYEAQ. The junction had 7 bases not matched to a gene; V was cut back by 1 base and J by 10 bases. The CDR3 reads CASSLGRGSREQFF. The CDR3, as DNA: TGTGCCAGCAGCTTAGGGCGGGGGTCTAGGGAGCAGTTCTTC.

With respect to this clone: The junction and the germline gene differ at one end; a read error may be behind it. The CDR3 bases are TGTGCTAGCAGCTTCCGAACCGAGGGGGTTACAGATACGCAGTATTTT. Translated: CASSFRTEGVTDTQYF. The V and J genes are TRBV7-7 and TRBJ2-3, with a tentative D call TRBD1 (6 bases). The CDR3 covers 16 residues. CDR1 and CDR2 (germline): SSHAT, FNYEAQ (reference sequence). Full variable domain (outside the CDR3, taken from reference TRBV7-7 and TRBJ2-3): GAGVSQSPRYKVTKRGQDVTLRCDPISSHATLYWYQQALGQGPEFLTYFNYEAQPDKSGLPSDRFSAERPEGSISTLTIQRTEQRDSAMYRCASSFRTEGVTDTQYFGPGTRLTVL.

This clone was observed once. This rearrangement joins TRBV28 to TRBJ1-5, with a weak D call TRBD1 (6 bases). V lost 4 bases and J 6 bases, leaving 19 bases between the germline ends. This CDR3 spans 16 amino acids. Per germline, CDR1 MDHEN and CDR2 SYDVKM. CDR3 coding DNA: TGTGCCAGCAGTTCAAGGGGGACCCCTGGAGCTCAGCCCCAGCATTTT. This gives the protein CASSSRGTPGAQPQHF.

This chain links TRBV4-1 with TRBJ1-6; no clear D gene. This CDR3 comprises 16 residues. V was pared by 0 bases and J by 5 bases, with 11 bases between. Germline CDR1 and CDR2: MGHRA and YSYEKL. The CDR3 nucleotides read TGCGCCAGCAGCCAAGATTATGGCAGTAATAATTCACCCCTCCACTTT. This translates into CASSQDYGSNNSPLHF.

In this sample, this clone turned up once. The V call is TRBV5-1, the J call TRBJ2-1, with 9 bases lining up with TRBD1. Trimming took 3 bases from V and 0 from J; bases not matched to a gene: 4. Looked up from germline, CDR1 is SGHRS and CDR2 is YFSETQ. This CDR3 spans 16 amino acids. The DNA for the CDR3 is TGCGCCAGCAGCTCGGGGGACAGGGTCTCCTACAATGAGCAGTTCTTC. It encodes CASSSGDRVSYNEQFF.

Here the CDR3 DNA reads TGTGCCAGCAGTTTAGGGGGTGGGAGGGGCACCGAGCAGTACTTC. As protein: CASSLGGGRGTEQYF. V and J are TRBV28 and TRBJ2-7, with 7 bases fitting TRBD2. V shed 2 bases, J shed 6 bases, and the junction held 10 bases outside the gene matches. The length of the CDR3 is 15 residues. Germline CDR1 and CDR2: MDHEN and SYDVKM.

This clone was seen repeatedly, ten times or more. In nucleotides, the CDR3 is TGTGCCAGCAGCCGGCGGACGGGGACTAATGAAAAACTGTTTTTT. The encoded protein is CASSRRTGTNEKLFF. The V and J genes are TRBV4-2 and TRBJ1-4; D uncertain. Trimming took 4 bases from V and 2 from J, leaving 11 bases between them. This CDR3 comprises 15 residues. Per germline, CDR1 LGHNA and CDR2 YNFKEQ.

The chain carries TRBV3-1 (or the pseudogene TRBV3-2) and TRBJ2-5; tentative D call: TRBD2 (5 bases). The CDR3 is made up of 13 amino acids. The V and J ends lost 7 bases and 5 bases respectively, with 14 bases between them. Looked up from germline, CDR1 is LGHDT and CDR2 is YNNKEL (reference sequence). CDR3: CASIRSSGETQYF. The DNA for the CDR3 is TGTGCCAGCATCCGAAGCTCGGGGGAGACCCAGTACTTC.

This sequence joins TRBV4-1 and TRBJ1-2; 12 bases align to TRBD1. In germline, CDR1 is MGHRA, CDR2 YSYEKL. The CDR3 sequence is 18 residues long. V lost 0 bases to trimming and J lost 4 bases; unmatched junction nucleotides: 9. CDR3 nucleotide sequence: TGCGCCAGCAGCCAAGATAGGGACAGGGGGCCGTTAGGCTATGGCTACACCTTC. Translation: CASSQDRDRGPLGYGYTF.

This clone was seen only a few times. This sequence joins TRBV5-1 and TRBJ2-2; 10 bases line up with TRBD1. V was clipped by 0 bases and J by 6 bases; unmatched bases: 2. The CDR3 consists of 15 residues. CDR1 is SGHRS, CDR2 YFSETQ, per germline. CDR3 DNA: TGCGCCAGCAGCTTGGGGACAGGGGGATCCGGGGAGCTGTTTTTT. Its protein product is CASSLGTGGSGELFF.

The chain joins TRBV18 to TRBJ2-2, with D maybe TRBD1 (5 bases). Germline V gives CDR1 KGHSH, CDR2 LQKENI. The CDR3 extends over 12 amino acids. Trimming took 6 bases from V and 6 from J, leaving 8 bases between them. CDR3 residues: CASSQGAGELFF. Written as DNA, the CDR3 is TGTGCCAGCTCTCAGGGTGCCGGGGAGCTGTTTTTT. Complete variable domain (other parts from reference TRBV18 and TRBJ2-2): NAGVMQNPRHLVRRRGQEARLRCSPMKGHSHVYWYRQLPEEGLKFMVYLQKENIIDESGMPKERFSAEFPKEGPSILRIQQVVRGDSAAYFCASSQGAGELFFGEGSRLTVL.

The genes are TRBV28 and TRBJ1-1, with D tentatively TRBD1 (5 bases). This CDR3 contains 11 residues. Germline CDR1 reads MDHEN; CDR2 reads SYDVKM. V dropped 6 bases and J dropped 7 bases, with 9 bases sitting between them. The chain's CDR3 is CASRRQFEAFF. In DNA form, the CDR3 reads TGTGCCAGCAGAAGACAGTTTGAAGCTTTCTTT.

The gene calls are TRBV5-1 and TRBJ2-3, with 16 bases matching TRBD2. After removal of 4 bases from V and 4 bases from J, the junction contained 9 bases not matched to a gene. The V gene's germline CDR1 is SGHRS and CDR2 YFSETQ. The CDR3 is 18 residues long. CDR3 sequence reads: CASSLPGTSGGVADTQYF. CDR3 coding DNA: TGCGCCAGCAGCCTCCCCGGGACTAGCGGGGGGGTGGCAGATACGCAGTATTTT.

This chain joins TRBV4-1 and TRBJ1-4, with a possible D match to TRBD1 (6 bases). The germline V gene has CDR1 MGHRA and CDR2 YSYEKL. This CDR3 spans 16 amino acids. The V end was cut by 0 bases, the J end by 1 base, with 9 bases between. The CDR3 nucleotides read TGCGCCAGCAGCCAAGACAGGGGTATAACTAATGAAAAACTGTTTTTT. It specifies CASSQDRGITNEKLFF.

This chain links TRBV4-3 with TRBJ2-7; D perhaps matches TRBD1 (8 bases). Trimming took off 4 bases at V and 6 bases at J, with 22 bases between the two ends. The CDR3 consists of 16 residues. Germline V gives CDR1 LGHNA, CDR2 YSLEER. CDR3 coding DNA: TGCGCCAGCAGCCCCGGGACAGGCGGGGGAAGCGGCGAGCAGTACTTC. Translation gives CASSPGTGGGSGEQYF.

The chain carries TRBV18 and TRBJ2-7, with 7 bases lining up with TRBD2. CDR1 KGHSH and CDR2 LQKENI come from the germline V gene. CDR3 length: 13 residues. The V gene end was trimmed by 4 bases and the J gene end by 4 bases; junction bases not matched to a gene: 4. The CDR3 DNA reads as TGTGCCAGCTCACGGGAGGGGTGGTACGAGCAGTACTTC. Translated, it gives CASSREGWYEQYF.